Following are 18 T cell receptor beta chains from one sample sequenced in a study of CD8 T cells in ankylosing spondylitis (dated by TCRdb to about 2017). Library creation used 5' RACE. Instrument on record: Illumina HiSeq 2500. TCRdb reran the public reads through fastp at Q25 and MiXCR, keeping productive beta chains. Records with the same CDR3 protein are collapsed into one entry carrying the most frequent genes and DNA. The sample profile shows nearly 350,000 distinct CDR3 sequences; roughly 15% of them were found once. The biggest ten clones account for 0.85% to 1.4% of the sample. The sample taken for sequencing was blood, either unsorted or a sorted T cell fraction (not recorded which). All receptors derive from a male donor with ankylosing spondylitis or in good health (not recorded which).

This clonotype was observed a handful of times. J is TRBJ2-5 and V is TRBV12-3 or TRBV12-4; TRBD1 aligns across 10 bases. The CDR3 totals 16 residues. J lost 1 base, V lost 3 bases, and 5 bases had no gene match. The CDR3 coding sequence is TGTGCCAGCAGTTTTATGACAGGGGGCCGCCAAGAGACCCAGTACTTC. It specifies CASSFMTGGRQETQYF.

The V and J genes are TRBV5-4 and TRBJ1-4; D not certain. The CDR3 covers 14 residues. The V gene's germline CDR1 is SGHNT and CDR2 YYREEE (reference sequence). V was clipped by 2 bases and J by 6 bases, with 11 bases between them. The CDR3 DNA sequence: TGTGCCAGCAGCTTTGGCGGGCGTGATGAAAAACTGTTTTTT. This encodes CASSFGGRDEKLFF.

This clonotype was detected only a few times. The chain employs TRBV7-9 and TRBJ2-3; 14 bases are a match to TRBD2. Germline CDR1 SEHNR, CDR2 FQNEAQ (reference sequence). The CDR3 spans 15 residues. V shed 8 bases, J shed 5 bases, and the junction held 6 bases outside the gene matches. The chain's CDR3 is CASFRLAGGKDTQYF. The CDR3 coding sequence is TGTGCCAGCTTCCGACTAGCGGGAGGGAAAGATACGCAGTATTTT.

This clonotype was counted between two and nine times. V is TRBV3-1 and J is TRBJ1-4, with 7 nucleotides matching TRBD1. Per the germline V gene, CDR1 is LGHDT and CDR2 is YNNKEL (reference sequence). V was pared by 3 bases and J by 6 bases, with 4 bases of the junction left unmatched. The length of the CDR3 is 14 residues. CDR3 loop: CASSQPGTDEKLFF. The CDR3, as DNA: TGTGCCAGCAGCCAGCCCGGGACAGATGAAAAACTGTTTTTT.

In this sample, this clonotype turned up a few times. V and J are TRBV6-1 and TRBJ1-5; no clear D. Germline V CDR1 and CDR2: MNHNS, SASEGT. V lost 6 bases and J lost 7, with 7 bases in between. This CDR3 region has 11 residues. For the CDR3, the DNA is TGTGCCAGCAGCTCCTTGCAGCCCCAGCATTTT. Amino acid sequence: CASSSLQPQHF.

This clonotype was counted between two and nine times. The gene calls are TRBV20-1 and TRBJ2-5; D possibly corresponds to TRBD2 (5 bases). This CDR3 region has 14 residues. Between the trimmed V and J ends, which lost 3 bases and 7 bases, there was a span of 18 bases. The germline CDR1 and CDR2 sequences are DFQATT and SNEGSKA (reference sequence). Written as DNA, the CDR3 is TGCAGTGCTAGTAGTCTAGCCGGAAGGTGGACCCAGTACTTC. This codes for CSASSLAGRWTQYF.

This clonotype was observed a few times. J is TRBJ2-2 and V is TRBV20-1; D is possibly TRBD2 (6 bases). V lost 2 bases, J lost 3 bases, and 13 bases lay in between. Germline V gene lookup returns CDR1 DFQATT and CDR2 SNEGSKA (reference sequence). This CDR3 is built from 15 residues. The CDR3 coding sequence is TGCAGTGCTAGAAGGCGGGGCGAGTACACCGGGGAGCTGTTTTTT. Translating gives CSARRRGEYTGELFF.

This clonotype has only a few counts. The chain combines TRBV11-2 with TRBJ2-1; 8 bases are shared with TRBD2. Germline loops: CDR1 SGHAT, CDR2 FQNNGV. V lost 0 bases to trimming and J lost 5 bases; unmatched junction nucleotides: 12. The CDR3 length is 18 residues. CDR3 sequence: CASSLDPGRAGVHNEQFF. Written as DNA, the CDR3 is TGTGCCAGCAGCTTAGACCCTGGTCGAGCGGGAGTACACAATGAGCAGTTCTTC.

This clonotype was seen a few times. J is TRBJ1-3 and V is TRBV5-1; maybe TRBD1 (5 bases). The germline gives CDR1 SGHRS, CDR2 YFSETQ. The CDR3 totals 14 residues. V lost 2 bases and J 2 bases, leaving 8 bases between the germline ends. CDR3 amino acids: CASSFEGTGNTIYF. CDR3 nucleotide sequence: TGCGCCAGCAGCTTCGAGGGGACTGGAAACACCATATATTTT. Together with reference TRBV5-1 and TRBJ1-3, the CDR3 gives the full variable domain: KAGVTQTPRYLIKTRGQQVTLSCSPISGHRSVSWYQQTPGQGLQFLFEYFSETQRNKGNFPGRFSGRQFSNSRSEMNVSTLELGDSALYLCASSFEGTGNTIYFGEGSWLTVV.

The V and J genes are TRBV7-2 and TRBJ2-7; D might be TRBD2 (5 bases). The CDR3 is 13 residues long. V was shortened by 2 bases and J by 4 bases, with 9 bases between the two germline ends. Looked up from germline, CDR1 is SGHTA and CDR2 is FQGNSA. The CDR3 DNA reads TGTGCCAGCAGCTTAAGTTCGGGGTACGAGCAGTACTTC. It translates to CASSLSSGYEQYF. Together with reference TRBV7-2 and TRBJ2-7, the CDR3 gives the full variable domain: GAGVSQSPSNKVTEKGKDVELRCDPISGHTALYWYRQSLGQGLEFLIYFQGNSAPDKSGLPSDRFSAERTGGSVSTLTIQRTQQEDSAVYLCASSLSSGYEQYFGPGTRLTVT.

The rearrangement joins TRBV7-9 to TRBJ2-3; D might be TRBD1 (5 bases). The CDR3 is made up of 15 amino acids. Germline lookup yields CDR1 SEHNR and CDR2 FQNEAQ (reference sequence). V was cut by 1 base and J by 0 bases, with 8 bases left in between. This CDR3 reads CASSLEGLSTDTQYF. CDR3 DNA sequence: TGTGCCAGCAGCTTAGAGGGGCTAAGCACAGATACGCAGTATTTT.

The rearrangement uses TRBV7-9 and TRBJ1-3; D unclear. Germline V CDR1 and CDR2: SEHNR, FQNEAQ (reference sequence). V was trimmed by 2 bases and J by 3 bases, leaving 8 bases between them. The CDR3 contains 14 residues. CDR3 loop: CASSLIGFGNTIYF. CDR3 nucleotide sequence: TGTGCCAGCAGCTTAATTGGGTTTGGAAACACCATATATTTT.

The genes are TRBV10-2 and TRBJ1-1; the D gene is possibly TRBD1 (6 bases). The germline gives CDR1 WSHSY, CDR2 SAAADI. CDR3 length equals 15 residues. The V end lost 7 bases, the J end lost 0 bases, and 15 bases lay between the germline ends. CDR3 DNA: TGCGCCAGCATGTCACAGGGCAGGGTGAACACTGAAGCTTTCTTT. Translating it yields CASMSQGRVNTEAFF.

The V call is TRBV7-9, the J call TRBJ1-5; 9 bases are a match to TRBD1. The CDR3 runs to 16 residues. The V segment lost 1 base and the J segment 4 bases; nucleotides outside the gene matches: 5. Germline V lookup: CDR1 SEHNR, CDR2 FQNEAQ (reference sequence). The CDR3 DNA is TGTGCCAGCAGCTTAGGGGGACAGGGTGTGAATCAGCCCCAGCATTTT. Its translation: CASSLGGQGVNQPQHF.

There are a few counts of this clonotype. This chain joins TRBV20-1 and TRBJ1-5, with 8 bases aligning to TRBD1. Germline V lookup: CDR1 DFQATT, CDR2 SNEGSKA (reference sequence). J was trimmed by 2 bases and V by 5 bases; bases with no gene match: 8. This CDR3 comprises 15 residues. CDR3 bases: TGCAGTGCTTCACGGACAGGGAAACGCAATCAGCCCCAGCATTTT. Translating gives CSASRTGKRNQPQHF.

This clonotype was counted ten times or more. V usage is TRBV20-1 and J usage is TRBJ1-1; D possibly corresponds to TRBD1 (6 bases). The CDR3 has 13 amino acids. Trimming shortened V by 5 bases and J by 1 base, and 11 bases separated the two germline ends. The germline V gene encodes CDR1 DFQATT and CDR2 SNEGSKA (reference sequence). The CDR3 coding sequence is TGCAGTGCTCCGGGACATGGGAACACTGAAGCTTTCTTT. Amino acid sequence: CSAPGHGNTEAFF.

This clonotype was detected only a few times. The chain recombines TRBV9 with TRBJ2-3; D is possibly TRBD1 (6 bases). Deletions cut 2 bases from V and 3 bases from J, with 10 bases between. The CDR3 covers 14 residues. CDR1 is SGDLS and CDR2 is YYNGEE in the germline V gene. This chain's CDR3 is CASSVLQGTDTQYF. CDR3 in DNA: TGTGCCAGCAGCGTCCTCCAGGGGACAGATACGCAGTATTTT. Combining the CDR3 with reference TRBV9 and TRBJ2-3 gives the whole variable domain DSGVTQTPKHLITATGQRVTLRCSPRSGDLSVYWYQQSLDQGLQFLIQYYNGEERAKGNILERFSAQQFPDLHSELNLSSLELGDSALYFCASSVLQGTDTQYFGPGTRLTVL.

This clonotype was found many times. The chain recombines TRBV29-1 with TRBJ1-5, with D possibly TRBD1 on 5 matching bases. The CDR3 has 12 amino acids. The germline V and J ends were trimmed by 0 bases and 11 bases, with 11 bases remaining between them. From germline, CDR1 is SQVTM and CDR2 ANQGSEA. This CDR3 is CSVEDSWGSQHF. CDR3 nucleotide sequence: TGCAGCGTTGAAGACTCTTGGGGCTCCCAGCATTTT.